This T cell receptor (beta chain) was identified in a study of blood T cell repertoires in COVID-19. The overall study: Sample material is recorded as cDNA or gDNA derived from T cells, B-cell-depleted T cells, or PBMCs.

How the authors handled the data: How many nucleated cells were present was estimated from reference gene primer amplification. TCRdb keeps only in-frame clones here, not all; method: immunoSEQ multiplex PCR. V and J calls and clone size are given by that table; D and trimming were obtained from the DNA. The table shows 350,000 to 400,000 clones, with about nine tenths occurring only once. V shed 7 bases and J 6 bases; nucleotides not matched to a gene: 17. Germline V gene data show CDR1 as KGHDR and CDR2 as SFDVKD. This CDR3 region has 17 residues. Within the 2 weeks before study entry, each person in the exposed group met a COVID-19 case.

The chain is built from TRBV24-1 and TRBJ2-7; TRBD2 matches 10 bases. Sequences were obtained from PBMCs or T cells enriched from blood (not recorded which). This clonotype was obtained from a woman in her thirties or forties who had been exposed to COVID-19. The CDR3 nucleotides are TGTGCCACCAGCTTTAGGACTAGCGGCCGCGGGAACCCCGAGCAGTACTTC. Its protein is CATSFRTSGRGNPEQYF.